Presented here are 28 T cell receptor beta chains from one specimen sequenced in a study of shared clonotypes between healthy human individuals. Here immunoSEQ multiplex PCR was the method, and the copy in TCRdb shows in-frame clones only, minus some. The sample has about 1 million clones, roughly 75% seen once. The sample taken for sequencing was memory CD4+ T cells sorted from blood. Subset meaning: CD45RA-negative fraction. These receptors were taken from a young man in good health.

This clone occurred once. This sequence joins TRBV19 and TRBJ2-2; 11 bases are shared with TRBD2. Germline-derived CDR1 and CDR2 are LNHDA and SQIVND (reference sequence). This CDR3 is 18 amino acids long. V gave up 4 bases and J gave up 1 base; unmatched junction bases: 8. The CDR3 DNA reads as TGTGCCAGTAGTAGAACCGGGACTAGCGGAGGGAACACCGGGGAGCTGTTTTTT. Protein: CASSRTGTSGGNTGELFF.

The chain has TRBV6-1 and TRBJ2-2; D call uncertain. This CDR3 has 14 amino acids. From germline, CDR1 is MNHNS and CDR2 SASEGT. Trimming pared 7 bases from V and 2 bases from J, leaving 11 bases between. CDR3 sequence: CASKLVTNTGELFF. The CDR3 DNA is TGTGCCAGCAAATTGGTAACAAACACCGGGGAGCTGTTTTTT.

The V call is TRBV28, the J call TRBJ2-7; 12 bases match TRBD2. The length of the CDR3 is 14 residues. Losses at the gene ends were 5 bases for V and 4 bases for J; bases not matched to a gene: 3. Germline V lookup: CDR1 MDHEN, CDR2 SYDVKM. The chain's CDR3 is CASSTSGGKYEQYF. Here the CDR3 DNA reads TGTGCCAGCAGTACTAGCGGGGGGAAGTACGAGCAGTACTTC.

CDR3 loop: CASSVVYSASGANVLTF. The CDR3 DNA reads TGTGCCAGCAGCGTAGTTTACAGTGCGTCGGGGGCCAACGTCCTGACTTTC. This chain joins TRBV9 and TRBJ2-6; unclear D gene. The V end lost 0 bases, the J end lost 4 bases, and 14 bases lay between the germline ends. CDR3 length: 17 amino acids. Germline V lookup: CDR1 SGDLS, CDR2 YYNGEE. Based on the CDR3 plus reference TRBV9 and TRBJ2-6, the full variable domain is DSGVTQTPKHLITATGQRVTLRCSPRSGDLSVYWYQQSLDQGLQFLIQYYNGEERAKGNILERFSAQQFPDLHSELNLSSLELGDSALYFCASSVVYSASGANVLTFGAGSRLTVL.

The chain is built from TRBV19 and TRBJ2-3; no reliable D call. V lost 1 base, J lost 8 bases, and 4 bases lay in between. Germline V lookup: CDR1 LNHDA, CDR2 SQIVND (reference sequence). The CDR3 has 11 residues. CDR3 residues: CASSIGGTQYF. In DNA, the CDR3 is TGTGCCAGTAGTATAGGAGGTACGCAGTATTTT.

This chain joins TRBV10-3 and TRBJ1-2; D might be TRBD1 (6 bases). Germline-derived CDR1 and CDR2 are ENHRY and SYGVKD. This CDR3 comprises 14 residues. Trimming left V 5 bases short and J 8 bases short, with 18 bases between. The CDR3 reads CAISSQGSQGGYTF. The CDR3, as DNA: TGTGCCATCAGTTCACAGGGATCCCAGGGAGGCTACACCTTC.

The chain carries TRBV21-1 and TRBJ2-4; TRBD1, the D gene given by the table, was not confirmed from the DNA. TRBV21-1 is flagged as a pseudogene. This CDR3 comprises 16 residues. The CDR3 protein is CASTETRGLAKNIQYF. For the CDR3, the DNA is TGTGCCAGCACCGAAACCAGGGGGCTAGCCAAAAACATTCAGTACTTC.

V is TRBV19 and J is TRBJ1-2; D not resolved. Germline CDR1 LNHDA, CDR2 SQIVND (reference sequence). The CDR3 totals 12 residues. The V end lost 3 bases, the J end lost 8 bases, and 10 bases lay between the germline ends. CDR3 region: CASSMWEDGYTF. As DNA, the CDR3 is TGTGCCAGTAGTATGTGGGAGGACGGCTACACCTTC.

This chain links TRBV11-2 with TRBJ2-2; 7 bases match TRBD1. CDR1 SGHAT and CDR2 FQNNGV come from the germline V gene. V was clipped by 7 bases and J by 2 bases; unmatched bases: 10. The length of the CDR3 is 16 residues. CDR3 DNA sequence: TGTGCCAGCACCAAACTAGGGGGCATAAACACCGGGGAGCTGTTTTTT. Protein: CASTKLGGINTGELFF.

The chain employs TRBV25-1 and TRBJ2-7; 9 bases map to TRBD2. The CDR3 sequence is 16 residues long. The germline gives CDR1 MGHDK, CDR2 SYGVNS. Trimming at V came to 0 bases and at J to 0 bases, leaving 3 bases not matched to a gene. CDR3 in amino acids: CASSEYSGRSSYEQYF. The CDR3 bases are TGTGCCAGCAGTGAATATAGCGGGAGAAGCTCCTACGAGCAGTACTTC.

The rearrangement uses TRBV11-3 and TRBJ2-2; 7 bases line up with TRBD2. V lost 0 bases and J lost 13; bases outside the gene matches: 5. CDR3 length equals 13 residues. Germline CDR1 is SGHNT and CDR2 is YENEEA. The CDR3 loop reads CASSLEAGDRLFF. In DNA, the CDR3 is TGTGCCAGCAGCTTAGAGGCGGGGGATAGGCTGTTTTTT. Based on the CDR3 plus reference TRBV11-3 and TRBJ2-2, the full variable domain is EAGVVQSPRYKIIEKKQPVAFWCNPISGHNTLYWYLQNLGQGPELLIRYENEEAVDDSQLPKDRFSAERLKGVDSTLKIQPAELGDSAVYLCASSLEAGDRLFFGEGSRLTVL.

The rearrangement links TRBV4-3 to TRBJ1-1, with D hard to call. The germline V gene encodes CDR1 LGHNA and CDR2 YSLEER. The CDR3 runs 15 residues. The V and J ends lost 4 bases and 1 base respectively, with 13 bases between them. For the CDR3, the DNA is TGCGCCAGCAGCCTCGCTGGGGTTGGGAACACTGAAGCTTTCTTT. It yields the protein CASSLAGVGNTEAFF.

CDR3 DNA: TGCGCCAGCAGCCAAGATACCCCTGGCGGGAGTCTCCACTACGAGCAGTACTTC. As protein: CASSQDTPGGSLHYEQYF. The rearrangement joins TRBV4-3 to TRBJ2-7; 7 bases line up with TRBD2. Germline CDR1 LGHNA, CDR2 YSLEER. The length of the CDR3 is 18 residues. V lost 0 bases, J lost 3 bases, and 14 bases stayed unmatched.

The rearrangement uses TRBV7-9 and TRBJ2-5; TRBD2 matches 12 bases. The V gene end was trimmed by 5 bases and the J gene end by 5 bases; junction bases not matched to a gene: 9. Germline V CDR1 and CDR2: SEHNR, FQNEAQ (reference sequence). The CDR3 contains 16 residues. The chain's CDR3 is CASSLRLAGAEETQYF. In DNA, the CDR3 is TGTGCCAGCAGCCTAAGACTAGCGGGAGCGGAGGAGACCCAGTACTTC.

This clone turned up a few times. The rearrangement joins TRBV5-6 to TRBJ2-2; D is unclear. The CDR3 runs 12 residues. Germline lookup yields CDR1 SGHDT and CDR2 YYEEEE. Trimming cost V 4 bases and J 5 bases, with 6 bases left between them. The CDR3 nucleotides are TGTGCCAGCAGCCCCGCAACCGGGGAGCTGTTTTTT. It specifies CASSPATGELFF.

V and J are TRBV19 and TRBJ2-7; 7 bases align to TRBD1. The V gene end was trimmed by 1 base and the J gene end by 5 bases; junction bases not matched to a gene: 5. The CDR3 has 14 amino acids. Germline CDR1 reads LNHDA; CDR2 reads SQIVND (reference sequence). CDR3 sequence reads: CASSIGQGVNEQYF. CDR3 coding DNA: TGTGCCAGTAGTATAGGTCAGGGGGTCAACGAGCAGTACTTC.

On this clone itself: Other DNA sequences from this sample encode an identical CDR3 as well. The chain combines TRBV5-1 with TRBJ2-3; 9 bases are a match to TRBD2. Losses at the gene ends were 3 bases for V and 1 base for J; bases not matched to a gene: 3. This CDR3 region has 15 residues. CDR1 is SGHRS, CDR2 YFSETQ, per germline. In DNA, the CDR3 is TGCGCCAGCAGCTCGACTAGCGGAGGCACAGATACGCAGTATTTT. This translates into CASSSTSGGTDTQYF.

The CDR3 loop is CASSLAPQGNQPQHF. CDR3 sequence (DNA): TGTGCCAGCAGCTTGGCCCCGCAGGGGAATCAGCCCCAGCATTTT. This chain links TRBV5-4 with TRBJ1-5, with a weak D call TRBD1 (6 bases). The CDR3 runs 15 residues. V lost 0 bases and J lost 4, with 11 bases in between. Germline V lookup: CDR1 SGHNT, CDR2 YYREEE (reference sequence).

This chain links TRBV4-1 with TRBJ2-7, with 8 bases identical to TRBD2. This CDR3 is 17 amino acids long. Unmatched junction bases numbered 8, after V lost 1 base and J lost 0 bases. Germline V lookup: CDR1 MGHRA, CDR2 YSYEKL. In DNA, the CDR3 is TGCGCCAGCAGCCAAGTGGGCCTAGCGGGTTACTCCTACGAGCAGTACTTC. It specifies CASSQVGLAGYSYEQYF.

V usage is TRBV19 and J usage is TRBJ1-5; D is uncertain. This CDR3 is 14 amino acids long. Between the trimmed V and J ends, which lost 4 bases and 1 base, there was a span of 8 bases. The germline gives CDR1 LNHDA, CDR2 SQIVND (reference sequence). CDR3 coding DNA: TGTGCCAGTAGTAACACGGGAAGCAATCAGCCCCAGCATTTT. As protein: CASSNTGSNQPQHF.

On this clone: The same CDR3 can be traced to other DNA sequences in this sample. The chain carries TRBV5-6 and TRBJ2-7; 7 positions match TRBD2. The CDR3 runs 13 residues. Germline CDR1 and CDR2: SGHDT and YYEEEE. The junction had 2 bases not matched to a gene; V was cut back by 3 bases and J by 2 bases. CDR3 loop: CASSWTSTYEQYF. CDR3 sequence (DNA): TGTGCCAGCAGCTGGACTAGTACCTACGAGCAGTACTTC.

J is TRBJ2-5 and V is TRBV11-2; 8 bases are shared with TRBD2. The CDR3 sequence is 13 residues long. J was trimmed by 5 bases and V by 8 bases; bases with no gene match: 7. Germline V CDR1 and CDR2: SGHAT, FQNNGV. The CDR3 loop reads CASLSGVGETQYF. The CDR3 bases are TGTGCCAGCCTTAGCGGGGTCGGGGAGACCCAGTACTTC.

This chain joins TRBV18 and TRBJ2-1; perhaps D is TRBD1 or TRBD2 (5 bases each). Trimming cost V 0 bases and J 6 bases, with 12 bases left between them. Germline CDR1 is KGHSH and CDR2 is LQKENI. CDR3 size: 15 residues. The CDR3, as DNA: TGTGCCAGCTCACCACCGGGCAGGGCGGGCAATGAGCAGTTCTTC. It translates to CASSPPGRAGNEQFF.

V gene TRBV6-6 combines with J gene TRBJ1-1; weak D call: TRBD1 (5 bases). This CDR3 region has 14 residues. Germline-derived CDR1 and CDR2 are MNHNY and SVGAGI (reference sequence). Deletions cut 6 bases from V and 0 bases from J, with 11 bases between. CDR3 residues: CASRDWGVNTEAFF. CDR3 sequence (DNA): TGTGCCAGCAGGGATTGGGGGGTGAACACTGAAGCTTTCTTT.

The chain recombines TRBV6-1 with TRBJ1-5; D uncertain. CDR1 and CDR2 (germline): MNHNS, SASEGT. The CDR3 has 12 amino acids. Between the trimmed V and J ends, which lost 2 bases and 11 bases, there was a span of 10 bases. In DNA, the CDR3 is TGTGCCAGCAGTGAACGGGCGCAGACCCAGCATTTT. Translation: CASSERAQTQHF.

This chain connects TRBV4-3 to TRBJ2-6; maybe TRBD1 (5 bases). V was cut by 3 bases and J by 0 bases, with 18 bases left in between. This CDR3 is 19 amino acids long. Germline CDR1 and CDR2: LGHNA and YSLEER. The chain's CDR3 is CASSHLAVQVDSGANVLTF. The CDR3 DNA is TGCGCCAGCAGCCACCTTGCGGTACAGGTTGACTCTGGGGCCAACGTCCTGACTTTC.

The sample holds one count of this clone. V gene TRBV18 combines with J gene TRBJ2-1; 12 bases are a match to TRBD2. Germline V CDR1 and CDR2: KGHSH, LQKENI. This CDR3 region has 16 residues. The ends lost 3 bases at V and 7 bases at J; junction bases unmatched: 7. This chain's CDR3 is CASSPPASGGGNEQFF. The CDR3 DNA reads as TGTGCCAGCTCACCGCCGGCTAGCGGGGGGGGTAATGAGCAGTTCTTC.

The chain carries TRBV18 and TRBJ2-3; TRBD2 matches 9 bases. With 3 bases clipped from V and 2 bases from J, the junction kept 9 bases outside the gene matches. CDR1 KGHSH and CDR2 LQKENI come from the germline V gene. The CDR3 is made up of 17 amino acids. CDR3 nucleotide sequence: TGTGCCAGCTCACCCCCTACAGCGGGAGGTGTCACAGATACGCAGTATTTT. Translated: CASSPPTAGGVTDTQYF.